The rows below give T cell receptor beta chains drawn from one sample of a study of OX40 agonist ivuxolimab in advanced cancers. Profiling relied on immunoSEQ multiplex PCR, and the TCRdb table lists in-frame clones only, not all of them. This table has 60,000 to 70,000 clones, 75% to 90% appearing once. This sample comprised CD4+ or CD8+ T cells sorted from blood, obtained in a trial of the OX40 agonist ivuxolimab. Every receptor here comes from an adult with an advanced solid tumor such as melanoma, head and neck, liver or kidney cancer. Each CDR3 is given with its conserved first and last residue. D genes are given only for firm matches. Size is stated for part of the rows, as once, few or many counts, or as a class when the clone is expanded.

v_call: TRBV5-4
d_call: TRBD1
clone_size: -
j_call: TRBJ1-4
cdr3_aa: CASSSWTGPTTNEKLFF
cdr3_nt: TGTGCCAGCAGCTCATGGACAGGGCCCACAACTAATGAAAAACTGTTTTTT

v_call: TRBV4-1
d_call: TRBD1
clone_size: few
j_call: TRBJ1-5
cdr3_aa: CASSLNSGQNQPQHF
cdr3_nt: TGCGCCAGCAGCCTCAACTCGGGACAGAATCAGCCCCAGCATTTT

v_call: TRBV6-5
d_call: TRBD1
clone_size: once
j_call: TRBJ2-2
cdr3_aa: CASRIDRVGTGELFF
cdr3_nt: TGTGCCAGCAGAATCGACAGGGTTGGGACCGGGGAGCTGTTTTTT

v_call: TRBV5-5
d_call: -
clone_size: -
j_call: TRBJ1-1
cdr3_aa: CASSSPTGVNTEAFF
cdr3_nt: TGTGCCAGCAGCTCTCCGACAGGAGTGAACACTGAAGCTTTCTTT

v_call: TRBV19
d_call: -
clone_size: -
j_call: TRBJ2-7
cdr3_aa: CASTPRRNSYGQYF
cdr3_nt: TGTGCCAGTACCCCCCGGCGGAACTCCTACGGGCAGTACTTC

v_call: TRBV19
d_call: -
clone_size: -
j_call: TRBJ2-2
cdr3_aa: CASSIGSGNTGELFF
cdr3_nt: TGTGCCAGTAGTATCGGGAGTGGGAACACCGGGGAGCTGTTTTTT

v_call: TRBV7-3
d_call: -
clone_size: -
j_call: TRBJ2-3
cdr3_aa: CASSLYGDTQYF
cdr3_nt: TGTGCCAGCAGCTTATACGGGGATACGCAGTATTTT

v_call: TRBV5-4
d_call: -
clone_size: -
j_call: TRBJ1-2
cdr3_aa: CASSLGMRVEYGYTF
cdr3_nt: TGTGCCAGCAGCTTGGGTATGAGGGTGGAGTATGGCTACACCTTC

v_call: TRBV7-2
d_call: TRBD2
clone_size: -
j_call: TRBJ2-1
cdr3_aa: CASSPRTSGGYGEQFF
cdr3_nt: TGTGCCAGCAGCCCACGGACTAGCGGGGGGTATGGTGAGCAGTTCTTC

v_call: TRBV28
d_call: -
clone_size: -
j_call: TRBJ1-2
cdr3_aa: CASSFRDTYGYTF
cdr3_nt: TGTGCCAGCAGTTTCCGGGACACCTATGGCTACACCTTC

v_call: TRBV2
d_call: -
clone_size: -
j_call: TRBJ1-5
cdr3_aa: CASKDSDQPQHF
cdr3_nt: TGTGCCAGCAAGGACAGTGATCAGCCCCAGCATTTT

v_call: TRBV4-2
d_call: TRBD1
clone_size: -
j_call: TRBJ2-7
cdr3_aa: CASSPGTDGSYEQYF
cdr3_nt: TGTGCCAGCAGCCCCGGGACAGATGGGTCCTACGAGCAGTACTTC

v_call: TRBV5-1
d_call: TRBD1
clone_size: -
j_call: TRBJ2-1
cdr3_aa: CASSAGQENNEQFF
cdr3_nt: TGCGCCAGCAGCGCAGGACAGGAAAACAATGAGCAGTTCTTC

v_call: TRBV29-1
d_call: -
clone_size: -
j_call: TRBJ1-3
cdr3_aa: CSVSRKLSGNTIYF
cdr3_nt: TGCAGCGTTAGTAGGAAACTTTCTGGAAACACCATATATTTT

v_call: TRBV6-5
d_call: TRBD1
clone_size: -
j_call: TRBJ1-1
cdr3_aa: CASSQGEGTEAFF
cdr3_nt: TGTGCCAGCAGTCAGGGGGAGGGCACTGAAGCTTTCTTT

v_call: TRBV21-1
d_call: -
clone_size: -
j_call: TRBJ2-7
cdr3_aa: CASSKASGTGGTISSYEQYF
cdr3_nt: TGTGCCAGCAGCAAAGCGAGCGGGACAGGGGGGACCATCAGCTCCTACGAGCAGTACTTC

v_call: TRBV10-1
d_call: TRBD1
clone_size: -
j_call: TRBJ2-7
cdr3_aa: CASSSGTARPEQYF
cdr3_nt: TGCGCCAGCAGTTCCGGGACAGCTCGCCCCGAGCAGTACTTC

v_call: TRBV27
d_call: TRBD1
clone_size: -
j_call: TRBJ1-1
cdr3_aa: CASSQSGTASQNTEAFF
cdr3_nt: TGTGCCAGCAGTCAGAGCGGGACAGCTTCCCAGAACACTGAAGCTTTCTTT

v_call: TRBV14
d_call: TRBD1
clone_size: -
j_call: TRBJ2-6
cdr3_aa: CASSGPRDRTSSGANVLTF
cdr3_nt: TGTGCCAGCAGCGGACCCCGGGACAGGACCTCCTCTGGGGCCAACGTCCTGACTTTC

v_call: TRBV19
d_call: TRBD2
clone_size: -
j_call: TRBJ2-7
cdr3_aa: CASSRASGNSYEQYF
cdr3_nt: TGTGCCAGTAGTAGGGCTAGCGGGAATTCCTACGAGCAGTACTTC